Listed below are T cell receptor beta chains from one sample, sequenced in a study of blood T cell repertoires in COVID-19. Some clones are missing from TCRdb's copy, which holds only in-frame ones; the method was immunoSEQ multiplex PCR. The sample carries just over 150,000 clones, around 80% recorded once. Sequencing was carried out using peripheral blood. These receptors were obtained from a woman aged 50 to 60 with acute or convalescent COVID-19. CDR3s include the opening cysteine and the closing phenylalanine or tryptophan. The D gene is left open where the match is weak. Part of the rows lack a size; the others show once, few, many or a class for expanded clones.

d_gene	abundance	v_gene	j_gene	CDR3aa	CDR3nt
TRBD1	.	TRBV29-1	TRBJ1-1	CSAIDRGGHTEAFF	TGCAGCGCAATAGACAGGGGCGGGCACACTGAAGCTTTCTTT
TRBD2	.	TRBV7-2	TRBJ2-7	CASSGQNGGILYEQYF	TGTGCCAGCAGCGGCCAAAACGGGGGGATCCTCTACGAGCAGTACTTC
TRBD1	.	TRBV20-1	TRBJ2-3	CSACGQADTQYF	TGCAGTGCTTGTGGACAGGCAGATACGCAGTATTTT
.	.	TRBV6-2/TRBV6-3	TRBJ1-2	CASSAGRWNYGYTF	TGTGCCAGCAGTGCGGGGAGGTGGAACTATGGCTACACCTTC
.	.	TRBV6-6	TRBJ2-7	CASRAAWEQYF	TGTGCCAGCAGAGCTGCCTGGGAGCAGTACTTC
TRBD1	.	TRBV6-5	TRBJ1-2	CASNPGDRGYGYTF	TGTGCCAGCAACCCCGGCGACAGGGGATATGGCTACACCTTC
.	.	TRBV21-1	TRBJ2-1	CASSKGAGYVHNEQFF	TGTGCCAGCAGCAAAGGGGCAGGGTACGTCCACAATGAGCAGTTCTTC
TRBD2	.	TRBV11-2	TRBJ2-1	CASSPRGDSYNEQFF	TGTGCCAGCTCCCCACGGGGGGACTCCTACAATGAGCAGTTCTTC
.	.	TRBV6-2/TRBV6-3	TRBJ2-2	CASSIDRNTGELFF	TGTGCCAGCAGTATTGACAGGAACACCGGGGAGCTGTTTTTT
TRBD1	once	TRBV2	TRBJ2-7	CASKGTGGTYEQYF	TGTGCCAGCAAGGGGACAGGGGGGACCTACGAGCAGTACTTC
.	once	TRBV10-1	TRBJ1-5	CASSGTGSQPQHF	TGCGCCAGCAGTGGTACAGGGAGCCAGCCCCAGCATTTT
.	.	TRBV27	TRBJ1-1	CASSLRENTEAFF	TGTGCCAGCAGTTTACGGGAGAACACTGAAGCTTTCTTT
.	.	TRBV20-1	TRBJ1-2	CSARESYGYTF	TGCAGTGCTAGAGAGAGCTATGGCTACACCTTC
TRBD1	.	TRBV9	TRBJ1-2	CASSSWGDRGYGYTF	TGTGCCAGCAGCTCGTGGGGGGACAGGGGCTATGGCTACACCTTC
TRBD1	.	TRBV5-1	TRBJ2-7	CASSPNSGTDTYEQYF	TGCGCCAGCAGCCCAAACTCCGGGACAGACACCTACGAGCAGTACTTC
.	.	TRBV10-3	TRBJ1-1	CATLDTEAFF	TGTGCCACCCTCGACACCGAAGCTTTCTTT
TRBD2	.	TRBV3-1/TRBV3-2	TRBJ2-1	CASSLGGGLNEQFF	TGTGCCAGCAGCCTTGGCGGGGGGCTCAATGAGCAGTTCTTC
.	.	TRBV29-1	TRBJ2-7	CSVRTIREQYF	TGCAGCGTCAGGACTATTCGCGAGCAGTACTTC
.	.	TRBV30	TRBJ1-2	CAWSLLGARYGYTF	TGTGCCTGGAGCTTACTGGGGGCGAGGTATGGCTACACCTTC
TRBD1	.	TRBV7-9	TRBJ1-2	CASSFLGGQGNGYTF	TGTGCCAGCAGCTTTCTGGGGGGACAGGGTAATGGCTACACCTTC
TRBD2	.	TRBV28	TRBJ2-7	CASSLRVWRERGSYEQYF	TGTGCCAGCAGTTTAAGAGTCTGGCGGGAGCGGGGTTCCTACGAGCAGTACTTC
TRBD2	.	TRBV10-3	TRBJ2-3	CAISDQRGLTDTQYF	TGTGCCATCAGTGACCAGCGGGGCCTCACAGATACGCAGTATTTT
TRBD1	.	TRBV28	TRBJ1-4	CASSEFEGAHEKLFF	TGTGCCAGCAGCGAATTCGAGGGGGCTCATGAAAAACTGTTTTTT
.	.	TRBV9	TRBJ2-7	CASSVEGAGPYEQYF	TGTGCCAGCAGCGTAGAGGGAGCGGGCCCCTACGAGCAGTACTTC
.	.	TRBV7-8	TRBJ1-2	CASSSGRQVYGYTF	TGTGCCAGCAGCTCTGGAAGACAGGTCTATGGCTACACCTTC
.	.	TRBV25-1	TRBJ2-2	CASTTGLGELFF	TGTGCCAGCACTACAGGGCTCGGGGAGCTGTTTTTT
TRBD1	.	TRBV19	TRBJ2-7	CASKQGVVYEQYF	TGTGCCAGTAAACAGGGGGTGGTCTACGAGCAGTACTTC
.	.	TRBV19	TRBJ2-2	CASSIRGPAGELFF	TGTGCCAGTAGTATCCGAGGGCCAGCCGGGGAGCTGTTTTTT
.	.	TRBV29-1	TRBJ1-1	CSVFTTGQREAFF	TGCAGCGTCTTCACCACAGGGCAGCGGGAAGCTTTCTTT
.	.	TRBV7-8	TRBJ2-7	CASSPNSYEQYF	TGTGCCAGCAGCCCCAACTCCTACGAGCAGTACTTC
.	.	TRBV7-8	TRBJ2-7	CASSLEGGWGGNEQYF	TGTGCCAGCAGCTTAGAAGGGGGTTGGGGCGGCAACGAGCAGTACTTC
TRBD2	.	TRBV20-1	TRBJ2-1	CSASPRLAAQGQFF	TGCAGTGCTAGTCCTCGACTAGCGGCCCAGGGGCAGTTCTTC
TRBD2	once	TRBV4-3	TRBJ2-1	CASSRNSGSSYNEQFF	TGCGCCAGCAGCCGGAATAGCGGGAGCTCCTACAATGAGCAGTTCTTC
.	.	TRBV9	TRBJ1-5	CASSVVPNQPQHF	TGTGCCAGCAGCGTAGTTCCGAATCAGCCCCAGCATTTT
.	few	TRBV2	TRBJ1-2	CASSDEKRYTF	TGTGCCAGCAGTGATGAAAAGCGCTACACCTTC
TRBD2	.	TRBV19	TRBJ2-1	CASRITGGSSYNEQFF	TGTGCCAGTAGAATCACGGGGGGAAGCTCCTACAATGAGCAGTTCTTC
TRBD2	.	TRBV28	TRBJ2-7	CASSLAGVSPYEQYF	TGTGCCAGCAGTCTAGCGGGGGTTTCGCCCTACGAGCAGTACTTC
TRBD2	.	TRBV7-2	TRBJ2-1	CASSLILAGGDNEQFF	TGTGCCAGCAGCTTAATACTAGCGGGTGGGGACAATGAGCAGTTCTTC
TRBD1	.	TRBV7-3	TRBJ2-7	CASSSSGRTGGKQYF	TGTGCCAGCAGCTCGTCGGGCCGGACAGGGGGCAAGCAGTACTTC
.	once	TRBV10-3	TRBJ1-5	CAISESFDQPQHF	TGTGCCATCAGTGAATCTTTTGATCAGCCCCAGCATTTT
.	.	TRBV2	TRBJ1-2	CASSAPGSGYTF	TGTGCCAGCAGTGCGCCAGGGTCTGGCTACACCTTC
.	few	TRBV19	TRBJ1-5	CASSILGRGLRKPQHF	TGTGCCAGTAGTATTCTTGGTCGAGGGCTTCGGAAGCCCCAGCATTTT
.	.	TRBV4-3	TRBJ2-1	CASSQVQRYNEQFF	TGCGCCAGCAGCCAAGTCCAGCGGTACAATGAGCAGTTCTTC
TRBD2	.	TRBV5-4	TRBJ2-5	CASSLRLAGAETQYF	TGTGCCAGCAGCTTAAGACTAGCGGGTGCGGAGACCCAGTACTTC
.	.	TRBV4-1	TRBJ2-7	CASSQVTGSEQYF	TGCGCCAGCAGCCAAGTAACAGGAAGTGAGCAGTACTTC